The next 2 T cell receptor beta chains were all read from a single sample in a study of patients and donors after allogeneic stem cell transplantation. TCRdb processed the RT-PCR reads anew with MiXCR; each CDR3 protein has one entry. The sample holds about 200,000 distinct CDR3 sequences; less than 45% are singletons and the top ten take around 35%. The sequenced sample consisted of blood, either unsorted or a sorted T cell fraction (not recorded which). All receptors come from a human donor who was either an allogeneic HSCT recipient or a stem cell or donor lymphocyte infusion donor (not recorded which). It is not recorded whose cells these are; they may come from a transplant donor.

The chain uses TRBV6-6 and TRBJ2-2; D might be TRBD2 (6 bases). V lost 7 bases to trimming and J lost 7 bases, with 19 bases between them. Germline loops: CDR1 MNHNY, CDR2 SVGAGI (reference sequence). The CDR3 is 15 amino acids. CDR3 bases: TGTGCCAGCACCTACGTCGGGACTGCCGACGGGGAGCTGTTTTTT. Translating gives CASTYVGTADGELFF.

In this sample, this clonotype turned up a few times. This chain links TRBV28 with TRBJ1-5; D might be TRBD1 (5 bases). The CDR3 sequence is 14 residues long. CDR1 and CDR2 (germline): MDHEN, SYDVKM. Trimming shortened V by 5 bases and J by 4 bases, and 12 bases separated the two germline ends. The CDR3 loop is CASSADSLNQPQHF. The DNA for the CDR3 is TGTGCCAGCAGTGCAGACAGCCTTAATCAGCCCCAGCATTTT.